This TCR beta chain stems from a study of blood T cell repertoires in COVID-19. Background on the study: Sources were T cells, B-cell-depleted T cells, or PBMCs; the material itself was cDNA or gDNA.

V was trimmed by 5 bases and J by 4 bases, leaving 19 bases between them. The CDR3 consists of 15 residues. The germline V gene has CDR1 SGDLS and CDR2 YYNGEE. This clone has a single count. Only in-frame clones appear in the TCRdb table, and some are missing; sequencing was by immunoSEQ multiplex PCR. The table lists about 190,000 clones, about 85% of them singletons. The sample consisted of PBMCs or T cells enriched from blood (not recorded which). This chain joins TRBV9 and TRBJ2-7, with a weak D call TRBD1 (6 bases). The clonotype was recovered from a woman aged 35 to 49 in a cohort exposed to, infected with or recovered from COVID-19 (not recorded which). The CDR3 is CASSPSAQGTYEQYF. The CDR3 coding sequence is TGTGCCAGCAGTCCCTCGGCACAGGGTACTTACGAGCAGTACTTC.